This record looks at one TCR beta chain sequence and its context. Template switching, a step in the protocol, added a universal primer site, and cDNA carried unique molecular identifiers. TCRdb ran MiXCR on the 5' RACE reads and lists one entry per CDR3 protein. The sample lists about 190,000 distinct CDR3 sequences, 15% to 20% seen once, with 40% in the top ten. The CDR3 spans 16 residues. This sample is part of a study of identical twins. This same sample was also part of a study on T cells expressing NK-cell markers. That paper notes: Eight donors were sequenced, of whom seven were HCMV-seropositive, while the remaining one was HCMV-seronegative. Expanded NKG2C+ T cell clones were not confirmed as HCMV-specific.

The chain recombines TRBV21-1 with TRBJ2-4; the table's D gene call, TRBD2, was not cross checked with the DNA. TRBV21-1 is recorded as a pseudogene. This clonotype was sampled from a woman aged 18-35 years in good health. Sequencing was performed on CD8+ T cells sorted from blood. The chain's CDR3 is CASSALGAGPGNIQYF. The CDR3, as DNA: TGTGCCAGCAGCGCCTTGGGGGCAGGGCCCGGAAACATTCAGTACTTC.